What follows is one TCR beta chain and its context. Its antigen is still unknown. Per-base quality was not reported, and no clone a single base away is much larger than it. High-throughput TCR beta sequencing profiled peripheral blood CD8+ and CD4+ T cells from healthy donors, Susac syndrome patients and multiple sclerosis patients. Treatment-naive patients with stable or active relapsing-remitting disease fulfilling revised McDonald criteria were used as multiple sclerosis controls. Bulk CD8+ and CD4+ T cells were purified magnetically by negative isolation, whereas CD8+ TEMRA cells were enriched by FACS. Blood was collected in EDTA tubes and processed within 24 hours, with PBMCs isolated through density gradient centrifugation. PBMCs intended for TCR sequencing were cryopreserved in liquid nitrogen and thawed later in a water bath at 37 degrees C. A purity of at least 90% was achieved for sorted or isolated CD4+, CD8+ and CD8+ TEMRA cells.

RNA was extracted using the RNeasy kit, and about 0.5 to 1 ug of the RNA was reverse transcribed with random hexamers. The immunoSEQ multiplex PCR assay, covering 54 Vbeta and 13 Jbeta segments, was used to amplify TCR beta CDR3 regions. To correct PCR amplification bias, a synthetic template baseline was used for both primer optimization and computational correction. Turning to the authors' computational methods: Reads were annotated to V, D and J genes according to IMGT and were analyzed with immunoSEQ Analyzer, with only productive sequences retained. Clonality was computed as one minus Shannon entropy normalized by log2 of the number of productive unique sequences. Public and private clones were assessed among the 100 most prevalent clones of each patient and control. Susac-specific clones were defined as absent from healthy and MS cohorts, some 1,000 published viral clones and other ImmuneACCESS disease sequences. TCRdb reprocessing: public reads trimmed at Q25 with fastp, clones called with MiXCR, in-frame beta chains kept. Rows are combined by CDR3 protein, so each entry shows the most common genes and DNA. The V and J calls here are based on TCRdb, not the publication. The sample table contains just over 300,000 distinct CDR3 sequences; only one count was recorded for just over 90% of them. The top ten clones comprise over 0.065% of the sample.

The data were obtained in a study of CD8 T cells in Susac syndrome (dated by TCRdb to between 2018 and 2021). Looking at the study overall: Repertoire sequencing was used to test whether CD8+ T cell activation and differentiation in Susac syndrome was antigen driven. Broader findings and caveats from the paper: The TCR sequencing and HLA analysis was acknowledged to have included a relatively small number of individuals.

CDR1 and CDR2 were assigned from the germline V gene as SGHRS and YFSETQ. Trimming accounts for 4 bases at V and 8 bases at J, while the number of junction bases matched to no gene is 7. The CDR3 runs 14 amino acids, cysteine and phenylalanine included. CDR3 DNA only is kept here, 42 bases in frame from base 1. Recombination joined TRBV5-1 with TRBJ1-4; TRBD1 fits 8 bases in the junction. This TCR came from a human donor with multiple sclerosis. The sequenced material came from CD4+ T cells from PBMCs. The CDR3 in this case is CASSLGQGQEKLFF. The DNA reads as follows: TGCGCCAGCAGCCTCGGACAGGGCCAGGAAAAACTGTTTTTT.